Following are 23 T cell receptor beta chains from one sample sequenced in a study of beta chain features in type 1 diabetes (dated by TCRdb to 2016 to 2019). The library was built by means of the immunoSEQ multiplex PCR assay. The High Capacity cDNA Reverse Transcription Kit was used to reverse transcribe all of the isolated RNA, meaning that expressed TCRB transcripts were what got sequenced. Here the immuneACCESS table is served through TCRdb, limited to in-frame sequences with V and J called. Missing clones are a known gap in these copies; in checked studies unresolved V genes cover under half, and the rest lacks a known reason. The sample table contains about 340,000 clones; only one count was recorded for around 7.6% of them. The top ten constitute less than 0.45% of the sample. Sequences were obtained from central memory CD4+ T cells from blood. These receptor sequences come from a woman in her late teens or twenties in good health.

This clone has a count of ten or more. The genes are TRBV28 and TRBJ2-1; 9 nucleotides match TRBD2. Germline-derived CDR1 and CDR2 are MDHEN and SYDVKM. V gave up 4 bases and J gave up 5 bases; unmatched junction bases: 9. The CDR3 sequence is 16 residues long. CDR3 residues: CASSYSGRGRDNEQFF. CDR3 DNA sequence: TGTGCCAGCAGTTATAGCGGGAGAGGTAGAGACAATGAGCAGTTCTTC.

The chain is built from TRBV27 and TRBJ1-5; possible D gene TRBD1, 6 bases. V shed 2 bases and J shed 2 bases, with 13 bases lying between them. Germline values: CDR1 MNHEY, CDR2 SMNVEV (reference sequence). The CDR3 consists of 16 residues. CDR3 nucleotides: TGTGCCAGCAGTTTAATGGGGGGCGCAGGCAATCAGCCCCAGCATTTT. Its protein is CASSLMGGAGNQPQHF.

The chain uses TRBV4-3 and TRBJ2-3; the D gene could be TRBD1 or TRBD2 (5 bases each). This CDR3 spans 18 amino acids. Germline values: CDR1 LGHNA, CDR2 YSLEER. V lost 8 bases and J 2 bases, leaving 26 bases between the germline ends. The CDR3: CASSRDRFGLGNTDTQYF. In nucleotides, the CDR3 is TGCGCCAGCTCCAGAGACAGATTCGGACTGGGAAACACAGATACGCAGTATTTT.

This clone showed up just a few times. The CDR3 region is CASSLWGAEETQYF. CDR3 in DNA: TGCGCCAGCAGCTTGTGGGGGGCCGAAGAGACCCAGTACTTC. The rearrangement links TRBV5-1 to TRBJ2-5; D is tentatively TRBD1 or TRBD2 (6 bases each). Trimming cost V 1 base and J 3 bases, with 10 bases left between them. The V gene's germline CDR1 is SGHRS and CDR2 YFSETQ. This CDR3 contains 14 residues.

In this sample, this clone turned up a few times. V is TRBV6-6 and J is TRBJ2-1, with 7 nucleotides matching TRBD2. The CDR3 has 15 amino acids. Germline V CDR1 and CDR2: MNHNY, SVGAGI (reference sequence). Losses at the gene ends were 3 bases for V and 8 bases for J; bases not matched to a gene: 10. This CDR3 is CASSYVGEGKDEQFF. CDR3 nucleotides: TGTGCCAGCAGTTATGTGGGGGAGGGAAAGGATGAGCAGTTCTTC.

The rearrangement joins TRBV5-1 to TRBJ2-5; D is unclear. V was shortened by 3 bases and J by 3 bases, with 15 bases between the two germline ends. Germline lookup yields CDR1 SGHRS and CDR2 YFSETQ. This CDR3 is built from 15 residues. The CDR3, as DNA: TGCGCCAGCAGCTCCGACCTCGACGGAGAAGAGACCCAGTACTTC. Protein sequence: CASSSDLDGEETQYF.

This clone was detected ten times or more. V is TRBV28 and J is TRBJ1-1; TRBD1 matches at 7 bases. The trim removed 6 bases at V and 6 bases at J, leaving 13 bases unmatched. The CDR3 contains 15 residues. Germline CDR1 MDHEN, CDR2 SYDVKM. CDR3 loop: CASRSNRGGFSEAFF. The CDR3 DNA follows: TGTGCCAGCAGGTCCAACAGGGGAGGTTTTTCTGAAGCTTTCTTT.

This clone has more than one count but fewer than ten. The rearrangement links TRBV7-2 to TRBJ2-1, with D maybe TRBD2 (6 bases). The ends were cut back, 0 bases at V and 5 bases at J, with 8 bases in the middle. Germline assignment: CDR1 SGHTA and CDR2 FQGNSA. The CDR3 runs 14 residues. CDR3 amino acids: CASSLALANNEQFF. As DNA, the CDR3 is TGTGCCAGCAGCTTAGCACTAGCTAACAATGAGCAGTTCTTC.

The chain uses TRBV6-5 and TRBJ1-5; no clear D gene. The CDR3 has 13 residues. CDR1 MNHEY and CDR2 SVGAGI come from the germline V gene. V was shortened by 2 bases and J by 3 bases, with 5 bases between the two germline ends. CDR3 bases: TGTGCCAGCAGTTACCCTCCCAATCAGCCCCAGCATTTT. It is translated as CASSYPPNQPQHF.

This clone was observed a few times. CDR3: CASSTTAGAGETQYF. In nucleotides, the CDR3 is TGTGCCAGCAGCACAACAGCGGGAGCAGGAGAGACCCAGTACTTC. The V and J genes are TRBV9 and TRBJ2-5; 8 bases map to TRBD2. CDR3 length: 15 residues. In germline, CDR1 is SGDLS, CDR2 YYNGEE. V gave up 4 bases and J gave up 4 bases; unmatched junction bases: 9.

CDR3 sequence: CSVLTGGETQYF. The CDR3 nucleotides are TGCAGCGTTCTTACCGGGGGAGAGACCCAGTACTTC. V gene TRBV29-1 combines with J gene TRBJ2-5, with D perhaps matching TRBD2 (6 bases). Trimming stripped 5 bases from V and 4 bases from J, with 11 bases between. The length of the CDR3 is 12 residues. Looked up from germline, CDR1 is SQVTM and CDR2 is ANQGSEA.

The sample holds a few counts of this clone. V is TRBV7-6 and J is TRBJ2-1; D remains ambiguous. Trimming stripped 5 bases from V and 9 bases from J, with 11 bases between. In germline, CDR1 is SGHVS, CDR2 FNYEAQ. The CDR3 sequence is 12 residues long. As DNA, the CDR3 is TGTGCCAGCAGCGGATTTGAGGCTGAGCAGTTCTTC. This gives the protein CASSGFEAEQFF.

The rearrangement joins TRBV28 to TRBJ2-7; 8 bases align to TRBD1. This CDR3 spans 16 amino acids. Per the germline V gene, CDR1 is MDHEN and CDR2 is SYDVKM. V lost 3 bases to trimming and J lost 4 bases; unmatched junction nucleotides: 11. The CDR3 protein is CASSLEPGQGRYEQYF. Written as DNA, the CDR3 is TGTGCCAGCAGTTTGGAGCCTGGACAGGGACGGTACGAGCAGTACTTC.

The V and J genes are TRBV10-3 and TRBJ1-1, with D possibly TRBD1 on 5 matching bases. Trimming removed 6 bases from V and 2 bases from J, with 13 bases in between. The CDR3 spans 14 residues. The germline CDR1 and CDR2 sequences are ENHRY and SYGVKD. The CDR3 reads CAIRFSTVNTEAFF. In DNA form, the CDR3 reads TGTGCCATCAGATTCTCGACAGTAAACACTGAAGCTTTCTTT.

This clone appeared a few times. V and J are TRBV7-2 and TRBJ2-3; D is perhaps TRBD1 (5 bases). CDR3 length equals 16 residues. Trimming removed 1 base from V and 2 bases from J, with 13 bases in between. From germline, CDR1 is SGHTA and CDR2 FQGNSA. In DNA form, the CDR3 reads TGTGCCAGCAGCTTAGAGGGGCTCCTTTCCACAGATACGCAGTATTTT. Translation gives CASSLEGLLSTDTQYF.

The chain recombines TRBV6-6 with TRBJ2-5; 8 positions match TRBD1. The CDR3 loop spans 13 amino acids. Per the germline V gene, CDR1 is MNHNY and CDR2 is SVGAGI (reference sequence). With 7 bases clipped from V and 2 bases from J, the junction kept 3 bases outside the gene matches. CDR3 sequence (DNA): TGTGCCAGCACGAGGACAGGGCAAGAGACCCAGTACTTC. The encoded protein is CASTRTGQETQYF.

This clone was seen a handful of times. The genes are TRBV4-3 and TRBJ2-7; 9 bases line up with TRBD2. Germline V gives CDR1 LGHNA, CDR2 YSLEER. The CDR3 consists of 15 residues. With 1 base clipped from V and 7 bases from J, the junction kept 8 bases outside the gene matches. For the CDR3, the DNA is TGCGCCAGCAGCCAAGGGTCGAGCGGGAGGCATGAGCAGTACTTC. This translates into CASSQGSSGRHEQYF.

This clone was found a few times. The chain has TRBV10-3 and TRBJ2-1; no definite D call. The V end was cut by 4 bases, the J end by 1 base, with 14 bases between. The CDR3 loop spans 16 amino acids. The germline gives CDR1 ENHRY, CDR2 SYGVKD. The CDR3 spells CAISVRSKDSYNEQFF. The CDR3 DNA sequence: TGTGCCATCAGTGTCAGGTCTAAGGATTCCTACAATGAGCAGTTCTTC.

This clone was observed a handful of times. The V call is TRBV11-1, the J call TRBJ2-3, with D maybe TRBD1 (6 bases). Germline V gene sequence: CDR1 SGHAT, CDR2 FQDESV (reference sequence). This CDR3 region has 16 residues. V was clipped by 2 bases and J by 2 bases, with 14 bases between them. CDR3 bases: TGTGCCAGCAGCTTACAGGGGCCCCGCCCCACAGATACGCAGTATTTT. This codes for CASSLQGPRPTDTQYF. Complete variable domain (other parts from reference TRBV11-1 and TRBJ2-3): EAEVAQSPRYKITEKSQAVAFWCDPISGHATLYWYRQILGQGPELLVQFQDESVVDDSQLPKDRFSAERLKGVDSTLKIQPAELGDSAMYLCASSLQGPRPTDTQYFGPGTRLTVL.

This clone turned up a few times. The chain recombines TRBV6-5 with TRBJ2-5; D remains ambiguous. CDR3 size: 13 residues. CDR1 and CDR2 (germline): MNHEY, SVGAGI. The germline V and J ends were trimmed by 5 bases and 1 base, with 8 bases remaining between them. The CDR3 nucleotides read TGTGCCAGCAGTGAAGGAGTCCAAGAGACCCAGTACTTC. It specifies CASSEGVQETQYF.

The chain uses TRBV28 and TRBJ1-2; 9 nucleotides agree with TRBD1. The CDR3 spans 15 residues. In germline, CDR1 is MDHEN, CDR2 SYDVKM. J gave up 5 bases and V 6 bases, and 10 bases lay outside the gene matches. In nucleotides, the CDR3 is TGTGCCAGCAGGGACAGGGGCGGACCCCTTTATGGCTACACCTTC. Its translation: CASRDRGGPLYGYTF.

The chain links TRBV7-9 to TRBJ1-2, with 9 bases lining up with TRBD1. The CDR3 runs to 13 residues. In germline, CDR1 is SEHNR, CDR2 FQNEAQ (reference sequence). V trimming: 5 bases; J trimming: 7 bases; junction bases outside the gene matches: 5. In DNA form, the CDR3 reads TGTGCCAGCAGCAGGACAGGGGACAGTGGCTACACCTTC. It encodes CASSRTGDSGYTF.

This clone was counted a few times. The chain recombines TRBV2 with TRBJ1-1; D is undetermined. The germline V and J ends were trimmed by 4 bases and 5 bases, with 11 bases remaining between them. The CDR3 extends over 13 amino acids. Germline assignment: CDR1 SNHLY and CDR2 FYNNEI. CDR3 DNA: TGTGCCAGCAGTGGGGAGGGAGGGACTGAAGCTTTCTTT. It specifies CASSGEGGTEAFF.